This TCR beta chain is from a study of shared T cell receptors in the human thymus. The V gene end was trimmed by 0 bases and the J gene end by 3 bases; junction bases not matched to a gene: 13. This CDR3 region has 18 residues. Germline values: CDR1 MGHRA, CDR2 YSYEKL. The method was immunoSEQ multiplex PCR; TCRdb's version includes in-frame clones alone and lacks a portion of them. Here the sample spans hundreds of thousands of clones, around nine tenths being singletons. The same data also contributed to another study, on human thymus T cells. That investigation notes: Those donating were healthy Finnish infants in corrective surgery for congenital heart defects. Thymic samples were excised during corrective heart operations. V and J genes seemed to be used with bias in thymic and blood repertoires. As related research reported, thymic repertoires overlapped highly among unrelated individuals.

This chain uses TRBV4-1 with TRBJ2-5; 7 bases are a match to TRBD2. The sequence came from a boy younger than two with a congenital heart defect. Sequences were obtained from thymocytes. CDR3 loop: CASSQDHGGTTAKETQYF. The CDR3 DNA follows: TGCGCCAGCAGCCAAGATCACGGGGGGACCACCGCGAAAGAGACCCAGTACTTC.